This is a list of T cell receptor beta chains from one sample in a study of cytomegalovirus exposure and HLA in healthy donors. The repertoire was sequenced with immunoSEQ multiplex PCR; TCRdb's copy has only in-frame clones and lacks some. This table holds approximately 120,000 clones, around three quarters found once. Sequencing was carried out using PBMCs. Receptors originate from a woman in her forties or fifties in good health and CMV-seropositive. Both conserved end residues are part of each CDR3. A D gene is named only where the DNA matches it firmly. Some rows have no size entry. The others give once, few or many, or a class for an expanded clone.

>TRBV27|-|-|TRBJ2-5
CASSPFSSPLETQYF
TGTGCCAGCAGTCCATTTAGTAGCCCCTTGGAGACCCAGTACTTC
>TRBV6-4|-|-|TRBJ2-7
CASSDPPPRAIYEQYF
TGTGCCAGCAGTGACCCGCCCCCCAGGGCAATCTACGAGCAGTACTTC
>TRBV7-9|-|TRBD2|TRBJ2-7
CASARLAETYEQYF
TGTGCCAGCGCGCGACTAGCGGAAACCTACGAGCAGTACTTC
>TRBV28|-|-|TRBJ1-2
CASTDRGGGYTF
TGTGCCAGCACCGACCGGGGGGGTGGCTACACCTTC
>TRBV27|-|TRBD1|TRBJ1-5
CASSPAGTADQPQHF
TGTGCCAGCAGCCCGGCCGGGACAGCTGATCAGCCCCAGCATTTT
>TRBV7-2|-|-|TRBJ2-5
CASSWRGRYQETQYF
TGTGCCAGCAGCTGGAGGGGGCGGTACCAAGAGACCCAGTACTTC
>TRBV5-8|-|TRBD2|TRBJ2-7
CASSFENSGRGYEQYF
TGTGCCAGCAGCTTCGAGAATAGCGGGAGAGGTTACGAGCAGTACTTC
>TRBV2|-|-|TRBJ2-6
CASSDGVGGANGLTF
TGTGCCAGCAGTGATGGAGTAGGTGGGGCCAACGGCCTGACTTTC
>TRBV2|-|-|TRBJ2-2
CASSTGTHTGELFF
TGTGCCAGCAGCACCGGGACACACACCGGGGAGCTGTTTTTT
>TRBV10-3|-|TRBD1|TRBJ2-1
CAISERTGALIEQFF
TGTGCCATCAGTGAAAGGACAGGGGCCCTCATTGAGCAGTTCTTC
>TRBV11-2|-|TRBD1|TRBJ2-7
CASSLVGQDPLTLF
TGTGCCAGCAGCTTAGTGGGACAGGACCCCTTAACCCTTTTC
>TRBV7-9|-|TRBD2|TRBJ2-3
CASSLVLAGATDTQYF
TGTGCCAGCAGCTTAGTACTAGCGGGAGCAACAGATACGCAGTATTTT
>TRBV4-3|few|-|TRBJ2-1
CASSQAHRTVNEQFF
TGCGCCAGCAGCCAAGCTCACCGGACAGTCAATGAGCAGTTCTTC
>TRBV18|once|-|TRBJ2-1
CASSPLSTGDGEQFF
TGTGCCAGCTCACCTTTATCGACAGGTGACGGTGAGCAGTTCTTC
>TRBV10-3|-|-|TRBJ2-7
CAISASLAYEQYF
TGTGCCATCAGTGCGAGTCTAGCCTACGAGCAGTACTTC
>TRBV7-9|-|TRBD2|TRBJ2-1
CASSRSGSSNNEQFF
TGTGCCAGCAGCCGTAGCGGGAGTTCCAACAATGAGCAGTTCTTC
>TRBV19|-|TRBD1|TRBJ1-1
CASRTYRGGDTEAFF
TGTGCCAGTAGAACTTACAGGGGGGGGGACACTGAAGCTTTCTTT
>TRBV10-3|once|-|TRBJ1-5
CAIRAGGESNQPQHF
TGTGCCATCAGGGCGGGCGGGGAGAGCAATCAGCCCCAGCATTTT
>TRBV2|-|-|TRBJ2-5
CASSEGGAGETQYF
TGTGCCAGCAGTGAGGGGGGGGCCGGGGAGACCCAGTACTTC
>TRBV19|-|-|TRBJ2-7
CASHTVGQGSSYEQYF
TGTGCCAGCCATACGGTAGGGCAGGGCAGCTCCTACGAGCAGTACTTC
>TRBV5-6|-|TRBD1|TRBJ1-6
CASSLGQYIHF
TGTGCCAGCAGCCTGGGACAGTACATCCACTTT
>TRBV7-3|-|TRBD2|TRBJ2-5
CASSLMAGGVRETQYF
TGTGCCAGCAGCTTAATGGCGGGGGGGGTCCGAGAGACCCAGTACTTC
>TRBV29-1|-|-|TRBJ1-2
CSVEGRLGEFSYTF
TGCAGCGTTGAGGGCCGGTTAGGGGAATTCAGCTACACCTTC
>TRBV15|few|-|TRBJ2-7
CATSRGGQHLNEQYF
TGTGCCACCAGCAGAGGAGGCCAACACTTAAACGAGCAGTACTTC
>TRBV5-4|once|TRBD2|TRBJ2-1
CASSRTSGYNEQFF
TGTGCCAGCAGTCGGACTAGCGGATACAATGAGCAGTTCTTC
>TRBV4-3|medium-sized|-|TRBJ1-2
CASSQDGAVLYGYTF
TGCGCCAGCAGCCAAGATGGAGCAGTTCTTTATGGCTACACCTTC
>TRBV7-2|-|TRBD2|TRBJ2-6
CASSFTLAGGSGANVLTF
TGTGCCAGCAGCTTTACTCTAGCGGGAGGATCTGGGGCCAACGTCCTGACTTTC
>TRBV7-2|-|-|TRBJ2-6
CASSSQGRKPTSGANVLTF
TGTGCCAGCAGCTCACAAGGCAGGAAGCCAACCTCTGGGGCCAACGTCCTGACTTTC
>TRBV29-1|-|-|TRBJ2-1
CSVGTGFLGNNEQFF
TGCAGCGTTGGAACAGGGTTTTTGGGAAACAATGAGCAGTTCTTC
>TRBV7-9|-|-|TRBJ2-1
CASSSDNEQFF
TGTGCCAGCAGCTCAGACAATGAGCAGTTCTTC
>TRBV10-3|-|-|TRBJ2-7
CAISESAGGEQYF
TGTGCCATCAGTGAGTCCGCTGGGGGGGAGCAGTACTTC
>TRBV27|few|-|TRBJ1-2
CASSLTGGYGYTF
TGTGCCAGCAGTTTAACCGGGGGATATGGCTACACCTTC
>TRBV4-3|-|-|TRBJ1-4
CASSPARGFNEKLFF
TGCGCCAGCAGCCCGGCGCGGGGTTTTAATGAAAAACTGTTTTTT
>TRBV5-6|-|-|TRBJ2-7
CASSLGLTTYEQYF
TGTGCCAGCAGCTTGGGACTGACTACCTACGAGCAGTACTTC
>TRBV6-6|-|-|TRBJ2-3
CASSYSGTSTDTQYF
TGTGCCAGCAGTTACTCGGGGACTAGCACAGATACGCAGTATTTT
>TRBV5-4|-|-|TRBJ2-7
CASSPTGGGIEQYF
TGTGCCAGCAGCCCGACTGGTGGGGGGATCGAGCAGTACTTC
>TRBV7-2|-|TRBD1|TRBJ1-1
CASSSGQKNTEAFF
TGTGCCAGCAGCTCGGGACAGAAGAACACTGAAGCTTTCTTT
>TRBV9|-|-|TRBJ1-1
CASSVARENTEAFF
TGTGCCAGCAGCGTAGCCAGGGAGAACACTGAAGCTTTCTTT
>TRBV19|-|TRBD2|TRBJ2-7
CASSVASGKAGEQYF
TGTGCCAGTAGTGTCGCTAGCGGGAAGGCCGGGGAGCAGTACTTC
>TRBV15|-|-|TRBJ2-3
CATSRGAGTDTQYF
TGTGCCACCAGCAGAGGGGCCGGCACAGATACGCAGTATTTT
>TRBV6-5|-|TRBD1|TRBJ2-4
CASSSGGLDIQYF
TGTGCCAGCAGTTCAGGGGGCCTAGACATTCAGTACTTC
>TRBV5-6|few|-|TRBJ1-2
CASSLAGGGSYGYTF
TGTGCCAGCAGTCTTGCGGGGGGCGGTAGCTATGGCTACACCTTC
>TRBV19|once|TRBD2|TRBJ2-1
CASSILSGSSYNEQFF
TGTGCCAGTAGTATTCTTAGCGGGAGCTCCTACAATGAGCAGTTCTTC
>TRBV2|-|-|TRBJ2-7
CASSEQGSSYEQYF
TGTGCCAGCAGTGAGCAGGGTTCCTCCTACGAGCAGTACTTC
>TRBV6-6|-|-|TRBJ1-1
CASSYSARAFF
TGTGCCAGCAGTTACTCCGCCCGGGCTTTCTTT
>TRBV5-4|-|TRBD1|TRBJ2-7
CASSRQGRSYEQYF
TGTGCCAGCAGCCGACAGGGTCGGTCCTACGAGCAGTACTTC
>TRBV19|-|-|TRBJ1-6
CASSIPSAYNSPLHF
TGTGCCAGTAGTATACCGTCTGCCTATAATTCACCCCTCCACTTT
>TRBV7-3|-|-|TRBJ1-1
CASSFELNTEAFF
TGTGCCAGCAGCTTCGAGCTGAACACTGAAGCTTTCTTT
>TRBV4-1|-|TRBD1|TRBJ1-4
CASSPGPGGSKLFF
TGCGCCAGCAGCCCTGGGCCAGGGGGAAGTAAGCTGTTTTTT
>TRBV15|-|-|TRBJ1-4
CATGGWGTNEKLFF
TGTGCCACCGGGGGGTGGGGGACTAATGAAAAACTGTTTTTT
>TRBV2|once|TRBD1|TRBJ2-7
CASRGGQGPFYEQYF
TGTGCCAGCAGGGGAGGACAGGGCCCTTTCTACGAGCAGTACTTC
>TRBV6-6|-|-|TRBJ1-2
CASFRYSGSSYTF
TGTGCCAGCTTCCGTTACAGTGGGTCGAGCTACACCTTC
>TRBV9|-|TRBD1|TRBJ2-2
CASSVAHRGGELFF
TGTGCCAGCAGCGTAGCTCACAGGGGCGGGGAGCTGTTTTTT
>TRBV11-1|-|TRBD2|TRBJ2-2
CASSLLAGENTGELFF
TGTGCCAGCAGCCTTCTAGCGGGGGAGAACACCGGGGAGCTGTTTTTT
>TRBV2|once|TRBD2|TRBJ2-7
CASSTAGGAYEQYF
TGTGCCAGCAGTACAGCGGGGGGAGCCTACGAGCAGTACTTC
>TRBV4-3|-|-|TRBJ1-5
CASSQGQGQPQHF
TGCGCCAGCAGCCAAGGTCAGGGGCAGCCCCAGCATTTT
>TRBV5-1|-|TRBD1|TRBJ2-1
CASSLEGGDMTEQFF
TGCGCCAGCAGCTTGGAAGGGGGCGATATGACTGAGCAGTTCTTC